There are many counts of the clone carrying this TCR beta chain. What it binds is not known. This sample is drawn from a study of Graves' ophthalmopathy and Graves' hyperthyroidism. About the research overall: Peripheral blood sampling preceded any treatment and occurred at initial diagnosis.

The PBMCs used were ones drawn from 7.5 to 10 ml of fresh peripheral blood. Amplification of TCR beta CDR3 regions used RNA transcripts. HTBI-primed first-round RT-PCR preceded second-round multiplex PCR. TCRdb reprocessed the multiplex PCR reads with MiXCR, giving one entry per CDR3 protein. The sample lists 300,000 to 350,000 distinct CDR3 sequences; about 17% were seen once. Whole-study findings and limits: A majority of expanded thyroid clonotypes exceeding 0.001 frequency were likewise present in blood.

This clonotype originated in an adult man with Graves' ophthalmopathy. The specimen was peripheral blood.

CDR3 DNA sequence: TGTGCCAGCAGAAGCGGGAGGGCCTACGAGCAGTACTTC. This encodes CASRSGRAYEQYF. The chain recombines TRBV28 with TRBJ2-7, with 10 bases aligning to TRBD2. The V segment lost 6 bases and the J segment 2 bases; nucleotides outside the gene matches: 1. CDR3 length: 13 residues. The germline V gene encodes CDR1 MDHEN and CDR2 SYDVKM. The whole variable domain, filled in from reference TRBV28 and TRBJ2-7, reads DVKVTQSSRYLVKRTGEKVFLECVQDMDHENMFWYRQDPGLGLRLIYFSYDVKMKEKGDIPEGYSVSREKKERFSLILESASTNQTSMYLCASRSGRAYEQYFGPGTRLTVT.